This T cell receptor beta chain appears in the sequencing data of a study of cytomegalovirus exposure and HLA in healthy donors. About the research overall: An earlier analysis found some 100 million unique TCR beta sequences from about 190 million T cells. Findings and caveats of the study: Excluded were some V segments that proved indistinguishable, including TRBV6-2 and TRBV6-3. There were around 160 TCR beta chains listed as cytomegalovirus-associated.

A multiplex PCR was run with 60 Vbeta primers and 13 Jbeta primers. The assay was immunoSEQ multiplex PCR, and TCRdb's table has in-frame clones only and misses some. Among some 100,000 clones listed, just under 70% were seen once. As to this clone: Its antigen remains unidentified.

This CDR3 region has 16 residues. Trimming removed 1 base at V and 1 base at J, with 11 bases between. Germline CDR1 is SGHNT and CDR2 is YENEEA. This chain connects TRBV11-3 to TRBJ2-1, with a weak D call TRBD2 (5 bases). The TCR comes from a woman aged 45 to 65 in good health and CMV-seropositive. Sequenced sample: PBMCs. The CDR3 region has the DNA TGTGCCAGCAGCTTAGGGTTTGGCGGGTCCTACAATGAGCAGTTCTTC. Its protein product is CASSLGFGGSYNEQFF. Filled out from reference TRBV11-3 and TRBJ2-1, the complete variable domain reads EAGVVQSPRYKIIEKKQPVAFWCNPISGHNTLYWYLQNLGQGPELLIRYENEEAVDDSQLPKDRFSAERLKGVDSTLKIQPAELGDSAVYLCASSLGFGGSYNEQFFGPGTRLTVL.